Detailed here is one TCR beta chain. The antigen is undetermined. The sample originates from a study of T cells in localized non-small cell lung cancer. Study-wide results and caveats: Prolonged overall survival went with higher T cell density in the blood. Uninvolved adjacent lung had the highest recorded T cell clonality, with tumor below it. Because researchers sequenced only one region of the tumor, heterogeneity is still possible.

Profiled with immunoSEQ multiplex PCR; TCRdb holds only in-frame clones, not every one. This sample has more than 20,000 clones, with around 81% found just once. Germline loops: CDR1 LGHNT, CDR2 FRNRAP. V was cut by 0 bases and J by 11 bases, with 13 bases left in between. This CDR3 spans 13 amino acids. The sequences come from PBMCs, collected before any cancer treatment. The chain carries TRBV12-5 and TRBJ1-1; tentatively, D is TRBD1 (5 bases). The TCR was taken from a man aged 40 to 75 with stage II lung adenocarcinoma. This CDR3 reads CASGLVEGRVAFF. The CDR3 coding sequence is TGTGCTAGTGGTTTGGTAGAGGGCAGGGTGGCTTTCTTT.